Detailed here is one TCR beta chain. The data are from a study of blood T cell repertoires in COVID-19. Cohort placement rested on clinical history that participants reported themselves. From germline, CDR1 is WNHNN and CDR2 SYGVQD (reference sequence). V lost 7 bases to trimming and J lost 2 bases; unmatched junction nucleotides: 3. This CDR3 is 14 amino acids long. Data came from immunoSEQ multiplex PCR; TCRdb stores just in-frame clones and leaves some out. This sample carries 150,000 to 200,000 clones, approximately 86% of them seen once, and the ten largest clones take under 6.5%. The rearrangement joins TRBV10-1 to TRBJ2-2, with 8 bases identical to TRBD1. The sequenced sample consisted of PBMCs or T cells enriched from blood (not recorded which). The TCR was taken from a woman aged 55-70 years with acute COVID-19. The CDR3 loop reads CASTGQGNTGELFF. CDR3 sequence (DNA): TGCGCCAGCACCGGACAGGGAAACACCGGGGAGCTGTTTTTT.